The rows below give T cell receptor beta chains drawn from one sample of a study of beta chain features in type 1 diabetes. The assay was immunoSEQ multiplex PCR, and TCRdb's table has in-frame clones only and misses some. The profile shows approximately 170,000 clones, almost 65% of them singletons. Sequenced: naive CD4+ T cells from blood. Every receptor here comes from a man younger than 40 with type 1 diabetes. Both conserved end residues are part of each CDR3. The D gene is left open where the match is weak. For some rows the clone size is stated as once, few or many, or as a class when expanded; others skip it.

>TRBJ1-4|.|.|TRBV29-1
CSAGRSGEKLFF
TGCAGCGCCGGACGGTCAGGGGAAAAACTGTTTTTT
>TRBJ2-3|TRBD2|few|TRBV29-1
CSVAGGADTQYF
TGCAGCGTGGCGGGAGGGGCAGATACGCAGTATTTT
>TRBJ1-5|.|few|TRBV4-1
CASSQDPEQPQHF
TGCGCCAGCAGCCAAGATCCTGAGCAGCCCCAGCATTTT
>TRBJ1-5|.|few|TRBV29-1
CSVEDGNQPQHF
TGCAGCGTGGAGGACGGCAATCAGCCCCAGCATTTT
>TRBJ2-5|.|.|TRBV7-2
CASSLFLAQETQYF
TGTGCCAGCAGCCTTTTCCTAGCCCAAGAGACCCAGTACTTC
>TRBJ1-4|.|.|TRBV6-1
CASISGDEKLFF
TGTGCCAGCATTTCAGGGGATGAAAAACTGTTTTTT
>TRBJ1-6|TRBD1|.|TRBV27
CASSPGRDSPPLLHF
TGTGCCAGCAGTCCAGGCCGGGACAGTCCTCCTTTGCTCCACTTT
>TRBJ2-6|.|.|TRBV9
CASSQGLAGANVLTF
TGTGCCAGCAGCCAAGGACTTGCCGGGGCCAACGTCCTGACTTTC
>TRBJ2-5|.|.|TRBV28
CASSLWRAQETQYF
TGTGCCAGCAGTTTGTGGAGAGCCCAAGAGACCCAGTACTTC
>TRBJ1-2|.|.|TRBV29-1
CSVVVYWGGGYTF
TGCAGCGTTGTAGTGTACTGGGGCGGCGGCTACACCTTC
>TRBJ1-5|.|.|TRBV30
CAWSQGGQPQHF
TGTGCCTGGAGTCAGGGCGGTCAGCCCCAGCATTTT
>TRBJ1-1|.|few|TRBV20-1
CSARREGGAFF
TGCAGTGCTAGACGGGAGGGGGGCGCTTTCTTT
>TRBJ2-1|.|few|TRBV2
CASSGGETPSYNEQFF
TGTGCCAGCAGTGGAGGAGAGACTCCGTCCTACAATGAGCAGTTCTTC
>TRBJ2-4|.|.|TRBV18
CASGESGGQGVQYF
TGTGCCAGCGGAGAATCCGGTGGGCAAGGTGTTCAGTACTTC
>TRBJ2-3|.|.|TRBV14
CASSQEPPGGPGTDTQYF
TGTGCCAGCAGCCAAGAACCCCCCGGGGGGCCTGGCACAGATACGCAGTATTTT
>TRBJ2-3|.|.|TRBV15
CATARGAGDTQYF
TGTGCCACCGCCCGTGGGGCGGGAGATACGCAGTATTTT
>TRBJ2-7|.|once|TRBV30
CAWSEGRLSYEQYF
TGTGCCTGGAGTGAGGGACGTCTATCCTACGAGCAGTACTTC
>TRBJ1-2|.|.|TRBV30
CAWSVLGYGYTF
TGTGCCTGGAGTGTACTGGGCTATGGCTACACCTTC
>TRBJ1-2|.|.|TRBV7-9
CASSTGTENYGYTF
TGTGCCAGCAGCACCGGGACGGAGAACTATGGCTACACCTTC
>TRBJ1-2|.|.|TRBV5-1
CASSSQGKISYGYTF
TGCGCCAGCAGCTCTCAGGGAAAGATCAGCTATGGCTACACCTTC
>TRBJ2-5|.|.|TRBV27
CASSPSIGVQYF
TGTGCCAGCAGTCCCTCGATAGGGGTCCAGTACTTC
>TRBJ1-2|TRBD1|.|TRBV29-1
CSVERQGRGYTF
TGCAGCGTTGAGCGACAGGGGAGAGGCTACACCTTC
>TRBJ2-7|.|.|TRBV11-2
CASSFRGYEQYF
TGTGCCAGCAGCTTTCGAGGTTACGAGCAGTACTTC
>TRBJ2-1|TRBD1|.|TRBV29-1
CSARGTVNEQFF
TGCAGCGCCAGGGGGACCGTCAATGAGCAGTTCTTC
>TRBJ1-6|.|.|TRBV9
CASSVSGGSDSPLHF
TGTGCCAGCAGCGTATCCGGTGGGAGCGATTCACCCCTCCACTTT
>TRBJ2-3|TRBD1|.|TRBV5-1
CASSTDRGNPSTDTQYF
TGCGCCAGCAGTACGGACAGGGGGAATCCTAGCACAGATACGCAGTATTTT
>TRBJ2-5|TRBD1|.|TRBV10-3
CAISTGGQETQYF
TGTGCCATCAGTACAGGGGGCCAGGAGACCCAGTACTTC
>TRBJ1-6|TRBD1|.|TRBV7-9
CASSFGQDGSPLHF
TGTGCCAGCAGCTTCGGACAGGACGGTTCACCCCTCCACTTT
>TRBJ2-3|TRBD1|few|TRBV29-1
CSVRQGSDTQYF
TGCAGCGTGAGACAGGGTTCAGATACGCAGTATTTT
>TRBJ2-7|TRBD1|.|TRBV2
CASRGAGGYYEQYF
TGTGCCAGCAGGGGGGCAGGGGGTTATTACGAGCAGTACTTC
>TRBJ2-1|.|.|TRBV13
CASSLLLSLRGSYNEQFF
TGTGCCAGCAGTCTACTCCTATCCCTCAGGGGATCTTACAATGAGCAGTTCTTC
>TRBJ2-5|TRBD1|.|TRBV11-2
CASSLEGQGWQETQYF
TGTGCCAGCAGCTTAGAAGGACAGGGATGGCAAGAGACCCAGTACTTC
>TRBJ2-5|.|.|TRBV5-6
CASSLRVTDQETQYF
TGTGCCAGCAGCTTGAGGGTTACAGACCAAGAGACCCAGTACTTC
>TRBJ2-5|TRBD1|.|TRBV4-3
CASSQDRTGSWETQYF
TGCGCCAGCAGCCAAGATAGGACAGGGTCCTGGGAGACCCAGTACTTC